Presented here are 19 T cell receptor beta chains from one specimen sequenced in a study of cytomegalovirus exposure and HLA in healthy donors. Amplification used 60 Vbeta primers and 13 Jbeta primers. Sequencing was performed with immunoSEQ multiplex PCR; in TCRdb, only in-frame clones are kept and a portion is missing. In the table there are 90,000 to 150,000 clones, around two thirds of which are singletons. The sample consisted of PBMCs. These receptors all come from a human donor in good health.

The chain employs TRBV30 and TRBJ2-3; D gene uncertain. The ends were cut back, 0 bases at V and 2 bases at J, with 6 bases in the middle. The CDR3 is 13 amino acids. CDR1 and CDR2 from the germline V gene are GTSNPN and SVGIG (reference sequence). Here the CDR3 DNA reads TGTGCCTGGAGTGTACAACACACAGATACGCAGTATTTT. This encodes CAWSVQHTDTQYF.

This chain links TRBV2 with TRBJ1-2; possibly TRBD1 for D (6 bases). Germline V CDR1 and CDR2: SNHLY, FYNNEI. The V gene lost 2 bases and the J gene lost 3 bases, with 10 bases spanning the gap. CDR3 length: 14 amino acids. CDR3 nucleotide sequence: TGTGCCAGCAGTGAACAGGGGATTGACTATGGCTACACCTTC. It translates to CASSEQGIDYGYTF.

The chain uses TRBV6-5 and TRBJ1-1; 8 bases fit TRBD1. The CDR3 extends over 13 amino acids. Trimming cost V 4 bases and J 11 bases; bases outside gene matches: 9. Per the germline V gene, CDR1 is MNHEY and CDR2 is SVGAGI. The chain's CDR3 is CASSSYRGGSAFF. The CDR3 DNA reads as TGTGCCAGCAGTTCATACAGGGGGGGAAGCGCTTTCTTT.

The V call is TRBV7-2, the J call TRBJ2-7; D is unresolved. There are 11 residues in the CDR3. Germline V CDR1 and CDR2: SGHTA, FQGNSA. The V and J ends lost 1 base and 5 bases respectively, with 3 bases between them. CDR3 loop: CASSLVDEQYF. DNA of the CDR3: TGTGCCAGCAGCTTAGTAGACGAGCAGTACTTC.

The chain recombines TRBV29-1 with TRBJ1-1; 7 nucleotides match TRBD1. From germline, CDR1 is SQVTM and CDR2 ANQGSEA. CDR3 length: 12 residues. V shed 6 bases, J shed 7 bases, and the junction held 8 bases outside the gene matches. The CDR3 DNA reads as TGCAGCGTATCGACAGGGTTCGGTGAAGCTTTCTTT. Translated, it gives CSVSTGFGEAFF.

The J gene is TRBJ1-1, the V gene TRBV7-3; 7 bases agree with TRBD1. Per germline, CDR1 SGHTA and CDR2 FQGTGA. The CDR3 length is 14 residues. J gave up 5 bases and V 5 bases, and 8 bases lay outside the gene matches. The CDR3 DNA sequence: TGTGCCAGCAGCCCAACGACAGGGAGGACTGAAGCTTTCTTT. Translated, it gives CASSPTTGRTEAFF. The full variable domain, its missing parts supplied by reference TRBV7-3 and TRBJ1-1, is GAGVSQTPSNKVTEKGKYVELRCDPISGHTALYWYRQSLGQGPEFLIYFQGTGAADDSGLPNDRFFAVRPEGSVSTLKIQRTERGDSAVYLCASSPTTGRTEAFFGQGTRLTVV.

J is TRBJ2-4 and V is TRBV7-9; TRBD1 might be the D (5 bases). V gave up 3 bases and J gave up 0 bases, with 15 bases separating them. This CDR3 comprises 17 residues. CDR1 and CDR2 from the germline V gene are SEHNR and FQNEAQ (reference sequence). This chain's CDR3 is CASSFGRQFLAKNIQYF. DNA for the CDR3: TGTGCCAGCAGCTTTGGGCGACAGTTTCTAGCCAAAAACATTCAGTACTTC.

This chain connects TRBV2 to TRBJ1-1; D gene uncertain. From germline, CDR1 is SNHLY and CDR2 FYNNEI. Trimming pared 7 bases from V and 11 bases from J, leaving 17 bases between. This CDR3 spans 12 amino acids. CDR3 region: CASTSTSLFAFF. CDR3 nucleotide sequence: TGTGCCAGCACCTCGACAAGTCTCTTCGCTTTCTTT. Together with reference TRBV2 and TRBJ1-1, the CDR3 gives the full variable domain: EPEVTQTPSHQVTQMGQEVILRCVPISNHLYFYWYRQILGQKVEFLVSFYNNEISEKSEIFDDQFSVERPDGSNFTLKIRSTKLEDSAMYFCASTSTSLFAFFGQGTRLTVV.

The V gene is TRBV6-5, the J gene TRBJ1-1, with 8 bases matching TRBD1. The germline CDR1 and CDR2 sequences are MNHEY and SVGAGI. V lost 6 bases to trimming and J lost 1 base; unmatched junction nucleotides: 4. CDR3 length: 14 residues. The CDR3 sequence is CASRGTGPNTEAFF. CDR3 sequence (DNA): TGTGCCAGCAGGGGGACAGGCCCGAACACTGAAGCTTTCTTT.

The rearrangement links TRBV12-5 to TRBJ2-7, with D perhaps TRBD2 (5 bases). CDR3 length: 16 residues. Germline V gene lookup returns CDR1 LGHNT and CDR2 FRNRAP. V lost 0 bases, J lost 3 bases, and 15 bases lay in between. CDR3: CASGLVLGGGNYEQYF. The CDR3 bases are TGTGCTAGTGGTTTGGTACTAGGCGGAGGAAACTACGAGCAGTACTTC.

The J gene is TRBJ1-2, the V gene TRBV6-5, with 7 bases aligning to TRBD1. Germline CDR1 reads MNHEY; CDR2 reads SVGAGI. The CDR3 consists of 15 residues. The J segment lost 7 bases and the V segment lost 2 bases, leaving 10 bases of the junction unmatched. The CDR3 reads CASSYAGTANAGYTF. The CDR3 DNA is TGTGCCAGCAGTTACGCCGGGACAGCGAATGCTGGCTACACCTTC.

V usage is TRBV11-2 and J usage is TRBJ2-2, with 14 nucleotides matching TRBD2. The V segment lost 11 bases and the J segment 7 bases; nucleotides outside the gene matches: 3. Germline CDR1 SGHAT, CDR2 FQNNGV. The CDR3 is 13 residues long. CDR3 DNA: TGTGCCTGCGGACTAGCGGGAGGCGGGGAGCTGTTTTTT. Amino acids: CACGLAGGGELFF.

The chain joins TRBV6-1 to TRBJ1-4; D is uncertain. Per germline, CDR1 MNHNS and CDR2 SASEGT. Trimming shortened V by 5 bases and J by 6 bases, and 16 bases separated the two germline ends. CDR3 length equals 15 residues. The CDR3 loop reads CASSSPGSSDEKLFF. The CDR3 DNA reads TGTGCCAGCAGTTCGCCGGGGAGTTCCGATGAAAAACTGTTTTTT.

The V call is TRBV4-3, the J call TRBJ2-1; TRBD2 aligns across 9 bases. V was clipped by 2 bases and J by 8 bases; unmatched bases: 4. Germline loops: CDR1 LGHNA, CDR2 YSLEER. The CDR3 is made up of 14 amino acids. The CDR3 DNA sequence: TGCGCCAGCAGCCAAAGGACTAGCGATCATGAGCAGTTCTTC. Its translation: CASSQRTSDHEQFF.

This clone is a singleton in its sample. This chain joins TRBV28 and TRBJ2-2, with D unresolved. The CDR3 covers 13 residues. Germline CDR1 reads MDHEN; CDR2 reads SYDVKM. V was cut by 7 bases and J by 0 bases, with 6 bases left in between. CDR3 amino acids: CASKTPNTGELFF. In DNA, the CDR3 is TGTGCCAGCAAGACACCGAACACCGGGGAGCTGTTTTTT.

V and J are TRBV29-1 and TRBJ1-2, with 7 bases identical to TRBD1. This CDR3 has 14 amino acids. Germline V gene sequence: CDR1 SQVTM, CDR2 ANQGSEA. With V trimmed by 6 bases and J by 8 bases, 15 bases remained unmatched. CDR3 sequence (DNA): TGCAGCGTCGGGGGGGACAGAGGCGGTAAGGGCTACACCTTC. This encodes CSVGGDRGGKGYTF.

The chain carries TRBV27 and TRBJ1-6; D might be TRBD1 (6 bases). The V end was cut by 1 base, the J end by 7 bases, with 26 bases between. This CDR3 contains 20 residues. From germline, CDR1 is MNHEY and CDR2 SMNVEV (reference sequence). CDR3 coding DNA: TGTGCCAGCAGTTTATATCGGGGACACATAGGGGTTGGGTCGAATTCACCCCTCCACTTT. Amino acids: CASSLYRGHIGVGSNSPLHF.

The genes are TRBV27 and TRBJ1-6, with unresolved D. Germline V lookup: CDR1 MNHEY, CDR2 SMNVEV (reference sequence). This CDR3 has 14 amino acids. V was shortened by 6 bases and J by 5 bases, with 11 bases between the two germline ends. The CDR3 DNA follows: TGTGCCAGCAGGTTTGCCGGGAATAATTCACCCCTCCACTTT. As protein: CASRFAGNNSPLHF.

The genes are TRBV6-1 and TRBJ2-7; 7 bases are a match to TRBD1. Germline lookup yields CDR1 MNHNS and CDR2 SASEGT. The ends lost 6 bases at V and 2 bases at J; junction bases unmatched: 7. The CDR3 covers 14 residues. The CDR3: CASRDRQGTYEQYF. The CDR3 coding sequence is TGTGCCAGCAGAGACCGACAGGGAACCTACGAGCAGTACTTC.